A single sample gave rise to the 27 T cell receptor beta chains below, sequenced in a study of OX40 agonist ivuxolimab in advanced cancers. The method was immunoSEQ multiplex PCR; TCRdb's version includes in-frame clones alone and lacks a portion of them. The sample carries 90,000 to 120,000 clones, roughly 90% recorded once. The specimen was CD4+ or CD8+ T cells sorted from blood, collected in a trial of the OX40 agonist ivuxolimab. The receptors were gathered from an adult with an advanced solid tumor such as melanoma, head and neck, liver or kidney cancer.

V and J are TRBV5-1 and TRBJ1-6, with D uncertain. Germline loops: CDR1 SGHRS, CDR2 YFSETQ. The CDR3 consists of 16 residues. V was trimmed by 4 bases and J by 5 bases, leaving 16 bases between them. CDR3 coding DNA: TGCGCCAGCAGCAAACCTGCGGAGGGCAATAATTCACCCCTCCACTTT. It encodes CASSKPAEGNNSPLHF.

CDR3 coding DNA: TGTGCCAGCAGTTTGAGTACCAGCAGCACCTTC. This encodes CASSLSTSSTF. V and J are TRBV28 and TRBJ1-2, with D hard to call. The CDR3 runs to 11 residues. Germline CDR1 is MDHEN and CDR2 is SYDVKM. V lost 3 bases and J lost 13, with 12 bases in between.

The chain recombines TRBV12-5 with TRBJ2-3; tentatively, D is TRBD1 (7 bases). The CDR3 contains 16 residues. Germline V gene sequence: CDR1 LGHNT, CDR2 FRNRAP. Deletions cut 1 base from V and 2 bases from J, with 13 bases between. As DNA, the CDR3 is TGTGCTAGTGGTTTGGGGACAGGAGGGTCCACAGATACGCAGTATTTT. It yields the protein CASGLGTGGSTDTQYF.

This rearrangement joins TRBV4-3 to TRBJ2-3; TRBD2 matches 9 bases. Germline V lookup: CDR1 LGHNA, CDR2 YSLEER. V trimming: 4 bases; J trimming: 5 bases; junction bases outside the gene matches: 1. The CDR3 has 13 amino acids. CDR3 in amino acids: CASSLAGEDTQYF. The CDR3 bases are TGCGCCAGCAGCCTAGCGGGAGAAGATACGCAGTATTTT.

The chain recombines TRBV19 with TRBJ2-6; unclear D gene. Trimming removed 5 bases from V and 4 bases from J, with 18 bases in between. Germline V gene data show CDR1 as LNHDA and CDR2 as SQIVND (reference sequence). There are 17 residues in the CDR3. The DNA of the CDR3 is TGTGCCAGTAGTTTGCGGACGGAGTCAGCCGGGGCCAACGTCCTGACTTTC. Residues: CASSLRTESAGANVLTF.

The V call is TRBV2, the J call TRBJ2-1; the match to TRBD2 covers 7 bases. The CDR3 spans 16 residues. Per the germline V gene, CDR1 is SNHLY and CDR2 is FYNNEI. V gave up 7 bases and J gave up 4 bases; unmatched junction bases: 13. CDR3 protein: CASNLEGTKTYNEQFF. Here the CDR3 DNA reads TGTGCCAGCAACCTTGAAGGGACTAAAACATACAATGAGCAGTTCTTC.

The V and J genes are TRBV13 and TRBJ2-2; 8 positions match TRBD1. J gave up 7 bases and V 0 bases, and 4 bases lay outside the gene matches. Germline V gene data show CDR1 as PRHDT and CDR2 as FYEKMQ (reference sequence). The CDR3 contains 15 residues. The CDR3 DNA reads TGTGCCAGCAGCTTAGGCTACAGGGGGATCGGGGAGCTGTTTTTT. Its protein product is CASSLGYRGIGELFF.

The gene calls are TRBV18 and TRBJ2-5; D may be TRBD1 or TRBD2 (6 bases each). The V and J ends lost 3 bases and 9 bases respectively, with 20 bases between them. The CDR3 is made up of 15 amino acids. Germline CDR1 reads KGHSH; CDR2 reads LQKENI. The chain's CDR3 is CASSPQEGEGSPQYF. CDR3 coding DNA: TGTGCCAGCTCACCCCAGGAGGGGGAAGGAAGTCCCCAGTACTTC.

The chain links TRBV28 to TRBJ2-3; TRBD2 agrees at 13 bases. J gave up 4 bases and V 11 bases, and 6 bases lay outside the gene matches. The CDR3 totals 14 residues. CDR1 MDHEN and CDR2 SYDVKM come from the germline V gene. CDR3 nucleotide sequence: TGTGCCTCATGGACTAGCGGGAGCCCAGATACGCAGTATTTT. It codes for CASWTSGSPDTQYF.

The chain carries TRBV19 and TRBJ2-6; maybe TRBD2 (8 bases). This CDR3 contains 19 residues. The germline V gene encodes CDR1 LNHDA and CDR2 SQIVND (reference sequence). Deletions cut 4 bases from V and 0 bases from J, with 19 bases between. The CDR3 sequence: CASSRVGTAGASGANVLTF. CDR3 sequence (DNA): TGTGCCAGTAGTAGGGTAGGGACAGCGGGAGCCTCTGGGGCCAACGTCCTGACTTTC.

CDR3 sequence: CASSVGTSAYNEQFF. For the CDR3, the DNA is TGTGCCAGCAGTGTTGGCACTAGCGCATACAATGAGCAGTTCTTC. V and J are TRBV6-4 and TRBJ2-1, with 7 positions matching TRBD2. The length of the CDR3 is 15 residues. The V gene end was trimmed by 4 bases and the J gene end by 4 bases; junction bases not matched to a gene: 7. Germline V gene data show CDR1 as MRHNA and CDR2 as SNTAGT.

A note on this clone: Other nucleotide sequences in the sample specify the same CDR3. The V call is TRBV9, the J call TRBJ2-1, with 8 bases lining up with TRBD2. After removal of 0 bases from V and 2 bases from J, the junction contained 1 base not matched to a gene. The germline gives CDR1 SGDLS, CDR2 YYNGEE. The CDR3 contains 15 residues. CDR3 nucleotides: TGTGCCAGCAGCGTAGGCGGGAGGACCTACAATGAGCAGTTCTTC. Translating gives CASSVGGRTYNEQFF. The variable domain in full, completed from reference TRBV9 and TRBJ2-1, reads DSGVTQTPKHLITATGQRVTLRCSPRSGDLSVYWYQQSLDQGLQFLIQYYNGEERAKGNILERFSAQQFPDLHSELNLSSLELGDSALYFCASSVGGRTYNEQFFGPGTRLTVL.

This sequence joins TRBV28 and TRBJ2-7, with D possibly being TRBD1 (6 bases). The CDR3 has 14 residues. The V gene lost 3 bases and the J gene lost 0 bases, with 9 bases spanning the gap. Germline loops: CDR1 MDHEN, CDR2 SYDVKM. The CDR3 region has the DNA TGTGCCAGCAGTTTGACAGGACCCTCCTACGAGCAGTACTTC. It specifies CASSLTGPSYEQYF.

The gene calls are TRBV29-1 and TRBJ2-7; D possibly matches TRBD1 or TRBD2 (6 bases each). The CDR3 consists of 12 residues. V dropped 4 bases and J dropped 4 bases, with 11 bases sitting between them. Germline CDR1 SQVTM, CDR2 ANQGSEA. For the CDR3, the DNA is TGCAGCGTTGGGAGGGGGGTTTACGAGCAGTACTTC. Translating it yields CSVGRGVYEQYF.

V and J are TRBV5-6 and TRBJ1-5; D may be TRBD1 (6 bases). The germline gives CDR1 SGHDT, CDR2 YYEEEE. The CDR3 totals 12 residues. V was shortened by 2 bases and J by 10 bases, with 10 bases between the two germline ends. The CDR3 nucleotides read TGTGCCAGCAGCTTACAGGGTGAACCCCAGCATTTT. Protein product: CASSLQGEPQHF.

The chain uses TRBV30 and TRBJ1-5; 8 bases match TRBD1. The V gene's germline CDR1 is GTSNPN and CDR2 SVGIG (reference sequence). The CDR3 consists of 16 residues. The junction had 9 bases not matched to a gene; V was cut back by 0 bases and J by 5 bases. Here the CDR3 reads CAWSVQGVPRYQPQHF. The CDR3 coding sequence is TGTGCCTGGAGTGTACAGGGGGTCCCCCGTTATCAGCCCCAGCATTTT.

The genes are TRBV7-8 and TRBJ2-7, with D perhaps matching TRBD1 (5 bases). CDR1 and CDR2 from the germline V gene are SGHVS and FQNEAQ. The CDR3 sequence is 14 residues long. Trimming removed 4 bases from V and 5 bases from J, with 15 bases in between. The CDR3 nucleotides are TGTGCCAGCAGCTCCGCTTTCGGACACAACGAGCAGTACTTC. It codes for CASSSAFGHNEQYF. Full variable domain (outside the CDR3, taken from reference TRBV7-8 and TRBJ2-7): GAGVSQSPRYKVAKRGQDVALRCDPISGHVSLFWYQQALGQGPEFLTYFQNEAQLDKSGLPSDRFFAERPEGSVSTLKIQRTQQEDSAVYLCASSSAFGHNEQYFGPGTRLTVT.

The V gene is TRBV28, the J gene TRBJ2-6; no firm D call. The germline V and J ends were trimmed by 4 bases and 2 bases, with 0 bases remaining between them. Germline-derived CDR1 and CDR2 are MDHEN and SYDVKM. The CDR3 runs to 12 residues. As DNA, the CDR3 is TGTGCCAGCAGTTCTGGGGCCAACGTCCTGACTTTC. It specifies CASSSGANVLTF.

V and J are TRBV30 and TRBJ1-2, with 7 nucleotides matching TRBD1. The V segment lost 6 bases and the J segment 6 bases; nucleotides outside the gene matches: 7. CDR1 is GTSNPN and CDR2 is SVGIG in the germline V gene (reference sequence). CDR3 length equals 12 residues. CDR3 sequence reads: CACKGARDGYTF. CDR3 coding DNA: TGTGCCTGCAAGGGGGCGCGGGATGGCTACACCTTC.

The chain employs TRBV4-1 and TRBJ2-1; 8 bases are shared with TRBD1. V gave up 5 bases and J gave up 5 bases; unmatched junction bases: 11. The CDR3 runs to 16 residues. In germline, CDR1 is MGHRA, CDR2 YSYEKL. This chain's CDR3 is CASSATGQGADNEQFF. The DNA for the CDR3 is TGCGCCAGCAGCGCTACGGGGCAGGGGGCTGACAATGAGCAGTTCTTC.

CDR3 bases: TGTGCCAGCAGCTTAGGAGGGGGCGAGCAGTACTTC. Amino acids: CASSLGGGEQYF. The V gene is TRBV7-3, the J gene TRBJ2-7; perhaps D is TRBD1 or TRBD2 (6 bases each). Looked up from germline, CDR1 is SGHTA and CDR2 is FQGTGA. The CDR3 is 12 amino acids. Trimming took 2 bases from V and 6 from J, leaving 8 bases between them.

V gene TRBV2 combines with J gene TRBJ2-1; 7 nucleotides align to TRBD2. The V gene end was trimmed by 4 bases and the J gene end by 5 bases; junction bases not matched to a gene: 11. The CDR3 has 16 amino acids. The germline gives CDR1 SNHLY, CDR2 FYNNEI. In DNA form, the CDR3 reads TGTGCCAGCAGTGCCCCCGGCGGGAGAGCCCACAATGAGCAGTTCTTC. It encodes CASSAPGGRAHNEQFF.

The rearrangement uses TRBV14 and TRBJ1-2, with 8 nucleotides matching TRBD1. The ends lost 5 bases at V and 7 bases at J; junction bases unmatched: 9. The CDR3 is 14 residues long. Germline CDR1 is SGHDN and CDR2 is FVKESK. The CDR3 DNA follows: TGTGCCAGCAGCACCCGGACAGGGTTTAGTGGCTACACCTTC. Amino acids: CASSTRTGFSGYTF.

The chain recombines TRBV28 with TRBJ2-3; 12 positions agree with TRBD2. The CDR3 runs 18 residues. Looked up from germline, CDR1 is MDHEN and CDR2 is SYDVKM. Trimming removed 4 bases from V and 3 bases from J; junction bases left unmatched: 11. CDR3 region: CASSWRTSGTVGTDTQYF. The DNA for the CDR3 is TGTGCCAGCAGTTGGCGGACTAGCGGGACGGTCGGAACAGATACGCAGTATTTT.

The genes are TRBV5-4 and TRBJ2-5, with a possible D match to TRBD1 (6 bases). V lost 3 bases and J 7 bases, leaving 10 bases between the germline ends. The CDR3 length is 12 residues. The germline V gene has CDR1 SGHNT and CDR2 YYREEE (reference sequence). The CDR3 loop is CASSSDRRTQYF. In DNA, the CDR3 is TGTGCCAGCAGCTCGGACAGAAGGACCCAGTACTTC.

The chain combines TRBV6-1 with TRBJ1-5; the D gene is possibly TRBD1 (6 bases). Germline CDR1 MNHNS, CDR2 SASEGT. With 3 bases removed from V and 1 base from J, the gap between germline ends came to 10 bases. This CDR3 has 15 amino acids. The CDR3 loop is CASSDTGLSNQPQHF. CDR3 in DNA: TGTGCCAGCAGTGATACAGGGCTCAGCAATCAGCCCCAGCATTTT.

The chain employs TRBV10-3 and TRBJ2-1, with 11 bases aligning to TRBD2. The length of the CDR3 is 14 residues. The V and J ends lost 10 bases and 5 bases, in that order; junction bases with no gene match: 7. In germline, CDR1 is ENHRY, CDR2 SYGVKD. The CDR3 DNA follows: TGTGCCACCCATAGCGGGGGGGGAAACAATGAGCAGTTCTTC. The encoded protein is CATHSGGGNNEQFF.